The 29 T cell receptor beta chains below all came from one sample that was sequenced in a study of blood T cells in healthy people across ages. Primed by a sample-barcoded 5' primer and a J-beta primer mix, a second PCR proceeded for about 6 to 12 cycles. In TCRdb, the 5' RACE reads were re-called with MiXCR into one record per CDR3 protein. The profile shows roughly 1,500,000 distinct CDR3 sequences, approximately 42% of them singletons. Sequenced sample: blood. These receptor sequences come from a woman younger than 35 in good health.

Note on this clonotype: The junction departs from the called germline gene at one end, perhaps through a read error. The chain links TRBV2 to TRBJ2-1; possibly TRBD2 for D (6 bases). Germline CDR1 SNHLY, CDR2 FYNNEI. The CDR3 has 13 residues. The CDR3 sequence is CASYRDSHNEQFF. Here the CDR3 DNA reads TGTGCCAGCTACCGGGACTCCCACAATGAGCAGTTCTTC.

This clonotype was detected only a few times. The V and J genes are TRBV4-1 and TRBJ2-5, with 11 nucleotides matching TRBD2. Germline loops: CDR1 MGHRA, CDR2 YSYEKL. This CDR3 is built from 17 residues. V gave up 0 bases and J gave up 5 bases; unmatched junction bases: 8. The CDR3 here is CASSQEMPSGRLETQYF. CDR3 bases: TGCGCCAGCAGCCAAGAAATGCCTAGCGGGAGGTTGGAGACCCAGTACTTC.

The chain has TRBV5-1 and TRBJ1-6; D ambiguous. The length of the CDR3 is 14 residues. V shed 0 bases and J shed 10 bases, with 11 bases lying between them. Germline V gene sequence: CDR1 SGHRS, CDR2 YFSETQ. The CDR3 sequence: CASSLVDPESPLHF. The CDR3 DNA sequence: TGCGCCAGCAGCTTGGTGGACCCCGAATCACCCCTCCACTTT.

This clonotype has only a few counts. The J gene is TRBJ1-2, the V gene TRBV7-2; D may be TRBD1 (5 bases). Germline V gene data show CDR1 as SGHTA and CDR2 as FQGNSA. The V end lost 1 base, the J end lost 3 bases, and 9 bases lay between the germline ends. The CDR3 is made up of 14 amino acids. Written as DNA, the CDR3 is TGTGCCAGCAGCTTAGTCAGGGATGACTATGGCTACACCTTC. This sequence encodes CASSLVRDDYGYTF.

This clonotype was counted between two and nine times. V and J are TRBV3-1 and TRBJ2-7; 10 positions agree with TRBD1. The V gene's germline CDR1 is LGHDT and CDR2 YNNKEL (reference sequence). J was trimmed by 6 bases and V by 7 bases; bases with no gene match: 9. This CDR3 has 14 amino acids. CDR3 sequence: CASTPTGGYPEQYF. Written as DNA, the CDR3 is TGTGCCAGCACCCCGACAGGGGGCTATCCCGAGCAGTACTTC.

V gene TRBV6-1 combines with J gene TRBJ1-6, with D possibly TRBD1 on 6 matching bases. Germline CDR1 is MNHNS and CDR2 is SASEGT. The CDR3 spans 13 residues. The CDR3 region is CAGGRGHNSPLHF. The CDR3, as DNA: TGTGCGGGTGGCAGGGGCCATAATTCACCCCTCCACTTT.

In its sample, this clonotype was seen once. V gene TRBV11-2 combines with J gene TRBJ1-1; D not resolved. The germline CDR1 and CDR2 sequences are SGHAT and FQNNGV. Trimming removed 5 bases at V and 5 bases at J, with 12 bases between. This CDR3 has 13 residues. This chain's CDR3 is CASSHMSGTEAFF. The CDR3 DNA is TGTGCCAGCAGCCACATGTCGGGAACTGAAGCTTTCTTT.

This clonotype was detected many times. This chain links TRBV29-1 with TRBJ2-7; 10 nucleotides match TRBD1. Germline assignment: CDR1 SQVTM and CDR2 ANQGSEA. The CDR3 sequence is 15 residues long. With 1 base clipped from V and 7 bases from J, the junction kept 10 bases outside the gene matches. The CDR3 spells CSVEVRDRGSEEQYF. The DNA of the CDR3 is TGCAGCGTTGAAGTCCGGGACAGGGGTTCAGAGGAGCAGTACTTC.

This clonotype was counted a few times. This chain links TRBV18 with TRBJ2-1; 7 nucleotides line up with TRBD2. Germline lookup yields CDR1 KGHSH and CDR2 LQKENI. With V trimmed by 2 bases and J by 3 bases, 4 bases remained unmatched. The CDR3 runs to 15 residues. CDR3: CASSPGGSRYNEQFF. The CDR3 DNA is TGTGCCAGCTCACCAGGCGGGAGTCGCTACAATGAGCAGTTCTTC.

This chain links TRBV24-1 with TRBJ2-1; 11 nucleotides align to TRBD1. Germline V CDR1 and CDR2: KGHDR, SFDVKD. This CDR3 spans 16 amino acids. V shed 3 bases, J shed 8 bases, and the junction held 8 bases outside the gene matches. CDR3 in amino acids: CATSDLTRTGGDEQFF. The CDR3 DNA sequence: TGTGCCACCAGTGATCTCACCCGGACAGGGGGCGATGAGCAGTTCTTC.

The chain combines TRBV20-1 with TRBJ2-7; TRBD1 agrees at 7 bases. Trimming cost V 4 bases and J 0 bases; bases outside gene matches: 6. The CDR3 length is 14 residues. CDR1 and CDR2 from the germline V gene are DFQATT and SNEGSKA (reference sequence). CDR3 loop: CSANDRDLSYEQYF. The CDR3 nucleotides are TGCAGTGCTAATGACAGGGACCTCTCCTACGAGCAGTACTTC.

In its sample, this clonotype was seen a few times. The genes are TRBV25-1 and TRBJ2-7; D gene unclear. The CDR3 has 11 residues. V shed 6 bases and J shed 6 bases, with 9 bases lying between them. Germline V lookup: CDR1 MGHDK, CDR2 SYGVNS. As DNA, the CDR3 is TGTGCCAGCAGCGAACGGGCCGAGCAGTACTTC. Residues: CASSERAEQYF.

The chain employs TRBV12-3 or TRBV12-4 and TRBJ1-2; D remains unclear. The CDR3 runs to 13 residues. The V and J ends lost 9 bases and 5 bases respectively, with 16 bases between them. The CDR3 protein is CASESRAGYGYTF. In DNA, the CDR3 is TGTGCCAGTGAAAGTAGGGCTGGGTATGGCTACACCTTC.

This clonotype occurred a few times. This chain links TRBV20-1 with TRBJ2-7, with a possible D match to TRBD2 (5 bases). V shed 1 base and J shed 3 bases, with 13 bases lying between them. Germline V lookup: CDR1 DFQATT, CDR2 SNEGSKA (reference sequence). The CDR3 has 14 amino acids. CDR3 region: CSARVASDNYEQYF. In nucleotides, the CDR3 is TGCAGTGCTAGAGTAGCGTCAGACAACTACGAGCAGTACTTC.

This clonotype showed up just a few times. The chain has TRBV19 and TRBJ1-1; maybe TRBD1 (5 bases). The CDR3 is made up of 16 amino acids. Germline-derived CDR1 and CDR2 are LNHDA and SQIVND (reference sequence). V lost 4 bases and J lost 0, with 15 bases in between. CDR3 sequence reads: CASSNTRQRLNTEAFF. The CDR3, as DNA: TGTGCCAGTAGTAACACCCGACAGCGACTGAACACTGAAGCTTTCTTT. Looking up the rest from reference TRBV19 and TRBJ1-1 gives the full variable domain: DGGITQSPKYLFRKEGQNVTLSCEQNLNHDAMYWYRQDPGQGLRLIYYSQIVNDFQKGDIAEGYSVSREKKESFPLTVTSAQKNPTAFYLCASSNTRQRLNTEAFFGQGTRLTVV.

CDR3 bases: TGTGCCAGCAGATCTGACATCTATGGCTACACCTTC. Its translation: CASRSDIYGYTF. This sequence joins TRBV6-5 and TRBJ1-2; D is uncertain. Trimming left V 6 bases short and J 4 bases short, with 9 bases between. The CDR3 is made up of 12 amino acids. Germline V gene sequence: CDR1 MNHEY, CDR2 SVGAGI.

This clonotype has more than one count but fewer than ten. The V and J genes are TRBV7-2 and TRBJ2-2; D possibly corresponds to TRBD2 (5 bases). Germline-derived CDR1 and CDR2 are SGHTA and FQGNSA. The CDR3 runs 16 residues. V lost 1 base and J 0 bases, leaving 9 bases between the germline ends. The CDR3, as DNA: TGTGCCAGCAGCTTAGAGGGCGGGTCGAACACCGGGGAGCTGTTTTTT. Translated, it gives CASSLEGGSNTGELFF.

The gene calls are TRBV20-1 and TRBJ2-1; no firm D call. The CDR3 runs to 14 residues. CDR1 is DFQATT and CDR2 is SNEGSKA in the germline V gene (reference sequence). Deletions cut 6 bases from V and 0 bases from J, with 12 bases between. The DNA of the CDR3 is TGCAGTGCGGGTCGTCCGGGCTCCTACAATGAGCAGTTCTTC. Residues: CSAGRPGSYNEQFF.

This clonotype was seen more than once but under ten times. The V gene is TRBV28, the J gene TRBJ2-7; D uncertain. Trimming shortened V by 5 bases and J by 0 bases, and 20 bases separated the two germline ends. The CDR3 is 17 amino acids. CDR1 MDHEN and CDR2 SYDVKM come from the germline V gene. Written as DNA, the CDR3 is TGTGCCAGCAGTCCCCTGGGTGGAGCCAAAAGCTCCTACGAGCAGTACTTC. This codes for CASSPLGGAKSSYEQYF.

The rearrangement uses TRBV18 and TRBJ1-1, with D tentatively TRBD1 (5 bases). The CDR3 contains 15 residues. Germline V gene lookup returns CDR1 KGHSH and CDR2 LQKENI. Trimming removed 2 bases at V and 1 base at J, with 11 bases between. The CDR3 DNA is TGTGCCAGCTCACCAACCAAAACAGGGAACACTGAAGCTTTCTTT. Translated, it gives CASSPTKTGNTEAFF.

This clonotype occurred a few times. This chain links TRBV27 with TRBJ2-7; 10 positions agree with TRBD2. J gave up 7 bases and V 2 bases, and 11 bases lay outside the gene matches. In germline, CDR1 is MNHEY, CDR2 SMNVEV (reference sequence). This CDR3 has 16 amino acids. The CDR3 protein is CASSLGKREGLEEQYF. As DNA, the CDR3 is TGTGCCAGCAGTTTAGGAAAGCGGGAGGGCCTCGAGGAGCAGTACTTC.

This clonotype was recorded a few times. V gene TRBV12-3 or TRBV12-4 combines with J gene TRBJ1-2; D may be TRBD1 (6 bases). Trimming shortened V by 2 bases and J by 4 bases, and 14 bases separated the two germline ends. The CDR3 is 15 amino acids. In DNA form, the CDR3 reads TGTGCCAGCAGTTTATGGGGGGCGAAAGGCTATGGCTACACCTTC. The encoded protein is CASSLWGAKGYGYTF.

The table lists this clonotype with a few counts. The chain couples TRBV11-2 to TRBJ2-3; D remains ambiguous. V was trimmed by 1 base and J by 2 bases, leaving 13 bases between them. The CDR3 extends over 16 amino acids. CDR1 is SGHAT and CDR2 is FQNNGV in the germline V gene. Here the CDR3 DNA reads TGTGCCAGCAGCTTAGCTGGGATGACTCCCACAGATACGCAGTATTTT. Protein product: CASSLAGMTPTDTQYF.

This clonotype came up a few times. The chain recombines TRBV28 with TRBJ2-6; D assignment may be TRBD1 or TRBD2 (5 bases each). CDR1 and CDR2 (germline): MDHEN, SYDVKM. The germline V and J ends were trimmed by 1 base and 7 bases, with 11 bases remaining between them. The CDR3 loop spans 15 amino acids. The CDR3 loop is CASSLYAGSANVLTF. The DNA of the CDR3 is TGTGCCAGCAGTTTATATGCAGGGAGTGCCAACGTCCTGACTTTC.

This clonotype turned up a few times. The chain uses TRBV5-1 and TRBJ2-5; 7 bases are shared with TRBD1. Unmatched junction bases numbered 9, after V lost 3 bases and J lost 4 bases. The length of the CDR3 is 15 residues. Germline assignment: CDR1 SGHRS and CDR2 YFSETQ. The CDR3 here is CASSSQGSSLETQYF. The CDR3 DNA reads TGCGCCAGCAGCTCACAGGGGAGTTCTTTAGAGACCCAGTACTTC.

The chain employs TRBV3-1 and TRBJ2-1, with 15 nucleotides matching TRBD2. V was pared by 5 bases and J by 3 bases, with 5 bases of the junction left unmatched. This CDR3 has 17 amino acids. CDR1 is LGHDT and CDR2 is YNNKEL in the germline V gene (reference sequence). The CDR3: CASSFGTSGRSYNEQFF. The CDR3 region has the DNA TGTGCCAGCAGCTTCGGGACTAGCGGGAGGAGCTACAATGAGCAGTTCTTC.

CDR3 DNA sequence: TGCAGCGTTGTGGGGATCCAAGAGACCCAGTTCTTC. It specifies CSVVGIQETQFF. V is TRBV29-1 and J is TRBJ2-5; D is undetermined. The better agreement between TRBJ2-1 and the DNA end casts doubt on the J call. This CDR3 region has 12 residues. CDR1 is SQVTM and CDR2 is ANQGSEA in the germline V gene.

V usage is TRBV12-3 or TRBV12-4 and J usage is TRBJ2-1; TRBD2 matches at 10 bases. V lost 6 bases and J lost 10; bases outside the gene matches: 9. This CDR3 has 14 amino acids. In DNA, the CDR3 is TGTGCCAGCAGCCGTAGACTAGCGGGTGGAGAGCAGTTCTTC. This translates into CASSRRLAGGEQFF.

The V call is TRBV3-1, the J call TRBJ2-3; TRBD1 matches 9 bases. This CDR3 comprises 16 residues. The V gene's germline CDR1 is LGHDT and CDR2 YNNKEL (reference sequence). V gave up 3 bases and J gave up 1 base; unmatched junction bases: 5. In nucleotides, the CDR3 is TGTGCCAGCAGCCAGGCCCGGGACAGGGGCACAGATACGCAGTATTTT. It codes for CASSQARDRGTDTQYF.